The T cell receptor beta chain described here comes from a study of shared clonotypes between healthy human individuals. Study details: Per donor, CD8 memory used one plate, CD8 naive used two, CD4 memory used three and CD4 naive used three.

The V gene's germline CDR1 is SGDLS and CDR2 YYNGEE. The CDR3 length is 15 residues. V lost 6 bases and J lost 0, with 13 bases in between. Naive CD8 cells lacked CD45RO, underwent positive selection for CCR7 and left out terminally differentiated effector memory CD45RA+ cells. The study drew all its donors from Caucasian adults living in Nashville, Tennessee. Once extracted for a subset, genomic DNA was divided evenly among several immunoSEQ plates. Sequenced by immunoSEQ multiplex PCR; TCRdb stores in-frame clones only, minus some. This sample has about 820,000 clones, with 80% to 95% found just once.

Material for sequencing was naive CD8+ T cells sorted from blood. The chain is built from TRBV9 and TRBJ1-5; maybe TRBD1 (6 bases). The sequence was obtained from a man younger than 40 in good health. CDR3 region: CASNEGGFSNQPQHF. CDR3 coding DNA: TGTGCCAGCAACGAAGGGGGTTTTAGCAATCAGCCCCAGCATTTT.